Presented here are 3 T cell receptor beta chains from one specimen sequenced in a study of T-cell reconstitution after alpha-beta-depleted transplantation in children. Preparation of the TCRbeta library involved a method that used unique molecular identifiers. TCRdb re-called the PCR reads with MiXCR, one entry per CDR3 protein. In the table there are hundreds of thousands of distinct CDR3 sequences, 10% to 15% of which are singletons. Sequencing was performed on PBMCs, mostly from graft donor cells, taken 360 days after TCRalphabeta/CD19-depleted stem cell transplant. These receptors were taken from a male patient under 18 who had a stem cell transplant for acute myeloid leukemia, so the T cells may come from the graft donor.

This clonotype appeared a few times. This chain connects TRBV15 to TRBJ2-1, with 10 bases fitting TRBD2. The germline CDR1 and CDR2 sequences are LNHNV and YYDKDF (reference sequence). The CDR3 covers 16 residues. Trimming at V came to 1 base and at J to 6 bases, leaving 6 bases not matched to a gene. This chain's CDR3 is CATSRAWGTSVNEQFF. DNA of the CDR3: TGTGCCACCAGCAGAGCCTGGGGGACTAGCGTCAATGAGCAGTTCTTC.

This clonotype was counted at least ten times. The CDR3 DNA is TGCAGTGCTGAGAGGGGGGATACGCAGTATTTT. Protein: CSAERGDTQYF. V usage is TRBV20-1 and J usage is TRBJ2-3, with D tentatively TRBD1 (6 bases). V dropped 5 bases and J dropped 6 bases, with 9 bases sitting between them. Looked up from germline, CDR1 is DFQATT and CDR2 is SNEGSKA (reference sequence). This CDR3 is 11 amino acids long.

V is TRBV12-3 or TRBV12-4 and J is TRBJ1-1; D is uncertain. The CDR3 totals 14 residues. V lost 5 bases, J lost 7 bases, and 17 bases lay in between. This CDR3 is CASSPLQRLGEAFF. Written as DNA, the CDR3 is TGTGCCAGCAGTCCCCTCCAGAGATTGGGTGAAGCTTTCTTT.